These 5 T cell receptor beta chains were sequenced from one sample in a study of cytotoxic CD8 clonotypes in ibrutinib-treated CLL (dated by TCRdb to about 2021). The protocol used for the library was the immunoSEQ multiplex PCR assay. This immuneACCESS table, as held by TCRdb, lists in-frame sequences with V and J called but not all clones. Of the missing ones, under half trace to an unresolved V gene in checked studies; the others have no known cause. The sample includes about 43,000 clones, with 69% observed a single time. About 13% of the sample is held by the ten biggest clonotypes. The time point label here, explained by the study, means: approximately eleven months on ibrutinib. Specimen: PBMCs, collected after 12 months of ibrutinib treatment. The origin of the receptors is a human donor with chronic lymphocytic leukemia.

This chain connects TRBV6-6 to TRBJ2-5; D possibly corresponds to TRBD2 (6 bases). V lost 8 bases and J lost 5, with 12 bases in between. The CDR3 totals 12 residues. Germline V gene data show CDR1 as MNHNY and CDR2 as SVGAGI (reference sequence). CDR3 bases: TGTGCCAGCCAAGAGGCGGGGGAGACCCAGTACTTC. This codes for CASQEAGETQYF.

The chain has TRBV18 and TRBJ1-1; D is undetermined. Germline V gene lookup returns CDR1 KGHSH and CDR2 LQKENI. CDR3 size: 15 residues. Trimming shortened V by 1 base and J by 4 bases, and 13 bases separated the two germline ends. The CDR3 loop is CASSPRLGPGTEAFF. The CDR3 DNA reads as TGTGCCAGCTCACCACGGTTAGGACCGGGCACTGAAGCTTTCTTT.

The J gene is TRBJ2-7, the V gene TRBV4-1; no clear D gene. Germline V gene data show CDR1 as MGHRA and CDR2 as YSYEKL. This CDR3 region has 13 residues. The V end lost 3 bases, the J end lost 3 bases, and 9 bases lay between the germline ends. The CDR3 DNA sequence: TGCGCCAGCAGCCAGAGATCGGGCTACGAGCAGTACTTC. Its protein is CASSQRSGYEQYF.

The J gene is TRBJ1-2, the V gene TRBV5-6, with D possibly matching TRBD1 (5 bases). This CDR3 has 12 amino acids. V lost 2 bases to trimming and J lost 7 bases, with 9 bases between them. The germline CDR1 and CDR2 sequences are SGHDT and YYEEEE. The CDR3 reads CASSLTGLGYTF. The CDR3 nucleotides read TGTGCCAGCAGCTTAACAGGTCTTGGCTACACCTTC.

This chain links TRBV7-2 with TRBJ1-2, with TRBD1 matching over 8 bases. V lost 5 bases to trimming and J lost 7 bases; unmatched junction nucleotides: 9. The germline CDR1 and CDR2 sequences are SGHTA and FQGNSA. The CDR3 has 14 amino acids. CDR3 residues: CASSPAQGAGGYTF. The CDR3 DNA reads as TGTGCCAGCAGCCCAGCTCAGGGGGCCGGTGGCTACACCTTC.